The 17 T cell receptor beta chains given below trace back to one sample, sequenced in a study of blood T cell repertoires in COVID-19. Clones were sequenced by immunoSEQ multiplex PCR, and TCRdb holds only the in-frame ones, with some missing. The sample carries roughly 270,000 clones, roughly 90% recorded once. Sequenced input: peripheral blood. The origin of the receptors is a man aged 18-30 years with active or convalescent COVID-19.

V and J are TRBV10-3 and TRBJ1-4; the match to TRBD1 covers 7 bases. This CDR3 is built from 13 residues. J lost 5 bases, V lost 11 bases, and 8 bases had no gene match. Germline CDR1 ENHRY, CDR2 SYGVKD. The CDR3 reads CAVAGTANEKLFF. Written as DNA, the CDR3 is TGTGCCGTAGCCGGGACAGCAAATGAAAAACTGTTTTTT.

V usage is TRBV9 and J usage is TRBJ2-1; 9 nucleotides match TRBD1. The CDR3 totals 14 residues. V lost 3 bases, J lost 8 bases, and 6 bases stayed unmatched. Germline V gene sequence: CDR1 SGDLS, CDR2 YYNGEE. The CDR3 coding sequence is TGTGCCAGCAGCGCTTGGACAGGGGAGGATGAGCAGTTCTTC. Translating gives CASSAWTGEDEQFF. The variable domain in full, completed from reference TRBV9 and TRBJ2-1, reads DSGVTQTPKHLITATGQRVTLRCSPRSGDLSVYWYQQSLDQGLQFLIQYYNGEERAKGNILERFSAQQFPDLHSELNLSSLELGDSALYFCASSAWTGEDEQFFGPGTRLTVL.

This chain connects TRBV9 to TRBJ1-1; TRBD1 matches at 10 bases. V lost 4 bases to trimming and J lost 4 bases; unmatched junction nucleotides: 7. The germline V gene encodes CDR1 SGDLS and CDR2 YYNGEE. The CDR3 length is 15 residues. CDR3 DNA sequence: TGTGCCAGCAGCATCCAGGGGACAGGGGTCACTGAAGCTTTCTTT. Translated, it gives CASSIQGTGVTEAFF.

This chain joins TRBV6-2 or TRBV6-3 and TRBJ2-5, with 12 bases matching TRBD2. CDR3 length: 15 residues. With 5 bases clipped from V and 3 bases from J, the junction kept 4 bases outside the gene matches. CDR1 and CDR2 (germline): MNHEY, SVGEGT. Here the CDR3 DNA reads TGTGCCAGCAGTCGACTAGCGGGAGAAAAAGAGACCCAGTACTTC. This sequence encodes CASSRLAGEKETQYF.

The genes are TRBV4-3 and TRBJ2-1; D may be TRBD2 (6 bases). The germline V and J ends were trimmed by 1 base and 0 bases, with 7 bases remaining between them. From germline, CDR1 is LGHNA and CDR2 YSLEER. The CDR3 totals 15 residues. The CDR3 region has the DNA TGCGCCAGCAGCCAAGCGACTAGCTCCTACAATGAGCAGTTCTTC. Translation gives CASSQATSSYNEQFF.

The chain links TRBV6-2 or TRBV6-3 to TRBJ1-1, with D maybe TRBD1 (6 bases). The germline V gene has CDR1 MNHEY and CDR2 SVGEGT. Trimming took off 0 bases at V and 1 base at J, with 12 bases between the two ends. The CDR3 runs 16 residues. In DNA form, the CDR3 reads TGTGCCAGCAGTTACTCGCGAAGCAGGGGGAACACTGAAGCTTTCTTT. Translation: CASSYSRSRGNTEAFF.

The V call is TRBV5-1, the J call TRBJ2-6, with D maybe TRBD1 (5 bases). The germline V gene has CDR1 SGHRS and CDR2 YFSETQ. The CDR3 covers 17 residues. V lost 1 base to trimming and J lost 4 bases, with 15 bases between them. CDR3 nucleotide sequence: TGCGCCAGCAGCTTGCCCGACAGTTTAACCGGGGCCAACGTCCTGACTTTC. Protein: CASSLPDSLTGANVLTF.

The chain recombines TRBV14 with TRBJ1-2, with D perhaps matching TRBD1 (5 bases). This CDR3 contains 14 residues. Germline CDR1 reads SGHDN; CDR2 reads FVKESK. V shed 4 bases and J shed 0 bases, with 9 bases lying between them. The CDR3 bases are TGTGCCAGCAGCCTGACAGAAGCTAACTATGGCTACACCTTC. Its protein is CASSLTEANYGYTF.

In its sample, this clone was seen a few times. The chain links TRBV6-2 or TRBV6-3 to TRBJ1-6; possible D gene TRBD1, 6 bases. The CDR3 contains 16 residues. V lost 0 bases and J 9 bases, leaving 15 bases between the germline ends. Germline V CDR1 and CDR2: MNHEY, SVGEGT. This CDR3 is CASSYSSFRGGSPLHF. The DNA for the CDR3 is TGTGCCAGCAGTTACTCGAGTTTCAGAGGGGGTTCACCCCTCCACTTT.

V usage is TRBV5-6 and J usage is TRBJ2-7; a weak D match, TRBD2 (6 bases). Germline V gene data show CDR1 as SGHDT and CDR2 as YYEEEE. The V end was cut by 4 bases, the J end by 1 base, with 15 bases between. The CDR3 length is 15 residues. The chain's CDR3 is CASSRPGLPSYEQYF. The CDR3 DNA reads as TGTGCCAGCAGCCGGCCGGGACTTCCGTCCTACGAGCAGTACTTC.

This chain connects TRBV7-2 to TRBJ2-3, with TRBD2 identical over 7 bases. The CDR3 totals 15 residues. The junction had 9 bases not matched to a gene; V was cut back by 4 bases and J by 5 bases. Per the germline V gene, CDR1 is SGHTA and CDR2 is FQGNSA. The CDR3 bases are TGTGCCAGCAGCTCCTCCTCGCGGGGGTTAGATACGCAGTATTTT. Amino acids: CASSSSSRGLDTQYF.

The gene calls are TRBV5-4 and TRBJ2-7; 10 bases are shared with TRBD1. Germline V gene lookup returns CDR1 SGHNT and CDR2 YYREEE (reference sequence). Unmatched junction bases numbered 5, after V lost 6 bases and J lost 5 bases. This CDR3 has 13 residues. As DNA, the CDR3 is TGTGCCAGCACCTCGGGACAGGGGAACGAGCAGTACTTC. It is translated as CASTSGQGNEQYF.

The V and J genes are TRBV6-2 or TRBV6-3 and TRBJ2-2; the match to TRBD1 covers 9 bases. The trim removed 6 bases at V and 4 bases at J, leaving 9 bases unmatched. The germline V gene has CDR1 MNHEY and CDR2 SVGEGT. The CDR3 length is 16 residues. CDR3 sequence reads: CASSPTGGFGTGELFF. CDR3 DNA: TGTGCCAGCAGCCCTACAGGGGGCTTCGGCACCGGGGAGCTGTTTTTT.

The chain joins TRBV5-4 to TRBJ2-1; 8 bases agree with TRBD1. The CDR3 totals 13 residues. Germline V gene lookup returns CDR1 SGHNT and CDR2 YYREEE (reference sequence). Losses at the gene ends were 4 bases for V and 6 bases for J; bases not matched to a gene: 3. CDR3 amino acids: CASSLTGGNEQFF. The CDR3 DNA reads as TGTGCCAGCAGCCTAACAGGGGGCAATGAGCAGTTCTTC.

The rearrangement joins TRBV27 to TRBJ1-1, with 7 bases matching TRBD1. Germline CDR1 and CDR2: MNHEY and SMNVEV (reference sequence). This CDR3 region has 14 residues. J lost 1 base, V lost 4 bases, and 3 bases had no gene match. Written as DNA, the CDR3 is TGTGCCAGCAGTTGGGACAGTTGGAACACTGAAGCTTTCTTT. Its translation is CASSWDSWNTEAFF.

The gene calls are TRBV27 and TRBJ2-1, with 9 nucleotides matching TRBD2. This CDR3 region has 14 residues. V lost 6 bases, J lost 10 bases, and 10 bases stayed unmatched. Germline V gene data show CDR1 as MNHEY and CDR2 as SMNVEV (reference sequence). CDR3 DNA: TGTGCCAGCAGCCCACCCGCTAGCGGGGAGGAGCAGTTCTTC. Its protein product is CASSPPASGEEQFF.

In nucleotides, the CDR3 is TGTGCCAGCAGCGCAGACACAGATACGCAGTATTTT. Protein: CASSADTDTQYF. The chain joins TRBV9 to TRBJ2-3; D unclear. V was trimmed by 3 bases and J by 2 bases, leaving 4 bases between them. The CDR3 spans 12 residues. Germline CDR1 and CDR2: SGDLS and YYNGEE.